The TCR beta chain described here comes from a study of tumor-infiltrating lymphocytes in primary liver carcinoma (dated by TCRdb to the late 2010s). With regard to the full study: Between November 2015 and March 2016, about five patients in China with histopathologically diagnosed primary liver carcinoma had their tumors surgically resected. A total of approximately 35 specimens from 5 patients, comprising some 25 tumor regions, 5 adjacent noncancerous liver tissues and 5 peripheral blood samples, were covered by TCRbeta repertoire sequencing. The study combined TCRbeta repertoire sequencing, expression microarrays and whole-exome sequencing across five regions of each liver tumor, with adjacent normal tissue and blood. Tumors of the five patients were stage T1-T3 N0M0 with maximum diameters of about 4.2 to 10 cm. Hepatocellular carcinoma (four) or combined HCC and intrahepatic cholangiocarcinoma (one) was present in the five patients, who were three men and two women aged 30 to 69 years. Samples yielded roughly 3.5 to 8 million productive TCRbeta reads; read depth did not differ significantly between tissue types. Repertoires from technical replicates were highly reproducible, with mean shared-clone rates roughly 0.86 and correlation coefficients above 0.98.

The V end loses 7 bases and the J end loses 11 bases, and a stretch of 17 bases separates them. The CDR3 contains 12 residues, cysteine and phenylalanine counted. Only the CDR3 DNA stays, 36 bases, in frame from base 1. On this clonotype: It has no known antigen specificity. The input lacks base qualities; no much larger clone sits a single base away.

The study at large found these results: Because the samples were bulk and unsorted, CD4+ and CD8+ T cell repertoires could not be compared. The study included only five or six patients, and the authors note findings should be validated in a larger study. Compared with blood, tumors had a significantly larger share of the repertoire taken up by the top 250 clones (p = 0.039). Because only the TCR beta chain was sequenced and unpaired alpha chains were not captured, true repertoire diversity is likely underestimated. Consistent with antigen-driven expansion, pairs of tumor regions showed higher repertoire overlap (mean roughly 35%) than either tumor-adjacent pairs (around 17%) or tumor-blood pairs (around 14%).

Starting from roughly 540 ng total RNA, TCRbeta-specific cDNA was produced by reverse transcription with a constant-region primer and ProtoScript II reverse transcriptase. TCRbeta libraries were built with three nested multiplex PCR rounds, a slightly modified ARM-PCR procedure. Each of the first two PCR rounds ran for approximately 9 cycles using multiplex TRBV1-TRBV30 forward primers together with a Cbeta reverse primer. Sample barcodes and Illumina adapters were attached in a final 25-cycle PCR using Deep VentR polymerase. Before sequencing, amplicons of 200-500 bp were purified from gel using a QIAquick gel extraction kit. An Illumina HiSeq 2500 was used to sequence the TCRbeta amplicons, generating 250-bp paired-end reads. Under the source paper's analysis protocol: Quality trimming of reads was performed with Trimmomatic v0.33, and paired reads were merged with FLASH v1.2.11 so that full CDR3 sequences could be recovered. V, D and J germline segments were assigned to the rearranged TCRbeta sequences using MiGEC v1.2.1b. Clonotype statistics, along with Shannon-Wiener diversity indices, were calculated using VDJtools v1.0.0. To cut down on sampling bias, every analysis after diversity analysis relied on just the 250 most abundant clonotypes from each sample. TCRdb itself trimmed the public reads at Q25 with fastp, ran MiXCR and retained productive beta chains. A single entry per CDR3 protein holds the most common genes and DNA from its merged rows. TCRdb's processing, not the authors', yielded these V and J calls. This sample holds about 320,000 distinct CDR3 sequences; almost 60% were observed only once. In total, the top ten clones hold over 15% of the sample.

Blood RNA was extracted from unsorted whole blood with TRIzol reagent; germline DNA came from the DNeasy Blood & Tissue kit. At the time of sampling, the patients were treatment-naive and had chronic HBV infection. Before surgery, four milliliters of peripheral blood were collected into K2EDTA tubes. This chain joins TRBV12-3 or TRBV12-4 to TRBJ1-2; a tentative D call is TRBD1 (6 bases match). Sequencing was performed on peripheral blood. The origin of this receptor is a woman aged 30 to 39 with primary liver carcinoma and hepatitis B virus infection. Here the CDR3 is given as CASNLRGAGYTF. The nucleotide sequence reads as follows: TGTGCCAGCAATCTTCGGGGGGCTGGTTACACCTTC.